This T cell receptor beta chain was recovered during a study of cytomegalovirus exposure and HLA in healthy donors. The PCR contained 60 Vbeta and 13 Jbeta primers. Here immunoSEQ multiplex PCR was the method, and the copy in TCRdb shows in-frame clones only, minus some. This sample carries 180,000 or so clones, under 80% of them seen once, and the ten largest clones take over 2%. Germline CDR1 and CDR2: LNHDA and SQIVND (reference sequence). This CDR3 contains 16 residues. V was shortened by 6 bases and J by 2 bases, with 16 bases between the two germline ends. Study results and limitations: Altogether, 150 to 200 TCR beta chains were recorded as cytomegalovirus-associated. Both high specificity and high sensitivity reportedly marked the classifier's diagnosis of cytomegalovirus status. Later, an analysis found that common viral pathogens appeared to be linked with several of the most significant clusters.

At collection, donors were nominally healthy, but unrecorded immune exposures were probable. As to this clone: What it binds is not known.

The specimen was PBMCs. This TCR was recovered from a woman aged 25 to 39 in good health and CMV-seropositive. The chain recombines TRBV19 with TRBJ2-2; TRBD2 is a possible D gene (6 bases). The CDR3 DNA sequence: TGTGCCAGTAGAATGGGGGGACGGTACAACACCGGGGAGCTGTTTTTT. It translates to CASRMGGRYNTGELFF. The full variable domain, rest sourced from reference TRBV19 and TRBJ2-2, is DGGITQSPKYLFRKEGQNVTLSCEQNLNHDAMYWYRQDPGQGLRLIYYSQIVNDFQKGDIAEGYSVSREKKESFPLTVTSAQKNPTAFYLCASRMGGRYNTGELFFGEGSRLTVL.